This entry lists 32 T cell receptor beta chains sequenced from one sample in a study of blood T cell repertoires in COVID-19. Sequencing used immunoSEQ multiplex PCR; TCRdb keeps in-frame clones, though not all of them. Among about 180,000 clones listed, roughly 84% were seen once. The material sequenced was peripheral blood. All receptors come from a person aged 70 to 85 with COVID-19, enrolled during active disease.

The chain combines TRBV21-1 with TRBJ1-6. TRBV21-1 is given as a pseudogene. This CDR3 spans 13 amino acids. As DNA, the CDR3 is TGTGCCAGCCTATGCGGTTTTGGTTCACCCCTCCACTTT. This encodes CASLCGFGSPLHF.

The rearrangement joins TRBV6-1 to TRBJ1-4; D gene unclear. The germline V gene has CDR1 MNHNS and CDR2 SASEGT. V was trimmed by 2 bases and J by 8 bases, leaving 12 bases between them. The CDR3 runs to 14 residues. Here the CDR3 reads CASSEYTGGEKLFF. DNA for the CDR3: TGTGCCAGCAGTGAATACACGGGTGGGGAAAAACTGTTTTTT.

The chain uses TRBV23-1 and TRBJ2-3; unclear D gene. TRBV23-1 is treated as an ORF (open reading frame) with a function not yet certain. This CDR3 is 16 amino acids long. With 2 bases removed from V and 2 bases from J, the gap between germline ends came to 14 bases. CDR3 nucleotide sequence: TGCGCCAGCAGTCAACAGATTTACTATTCCACAGATACGCAGTATTTT. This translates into CASSQQIYYSTDTQYF.

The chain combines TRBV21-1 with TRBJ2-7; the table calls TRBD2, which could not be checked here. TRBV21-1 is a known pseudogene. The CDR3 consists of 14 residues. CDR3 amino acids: CASSNVAGPGEQYF. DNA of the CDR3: TGTGCCAGCAGCAACGTCGCAGGCCCGGGGGAGCAGTACTTC.

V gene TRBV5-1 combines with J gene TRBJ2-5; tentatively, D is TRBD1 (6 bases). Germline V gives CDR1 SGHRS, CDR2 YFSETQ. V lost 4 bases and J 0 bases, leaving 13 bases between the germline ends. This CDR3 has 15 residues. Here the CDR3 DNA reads TGCGCCAGCAGCCCGGTACAGGGAGACCAAGAGACCCAGTACTTC. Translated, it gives CASSPVQGDQETQYF.

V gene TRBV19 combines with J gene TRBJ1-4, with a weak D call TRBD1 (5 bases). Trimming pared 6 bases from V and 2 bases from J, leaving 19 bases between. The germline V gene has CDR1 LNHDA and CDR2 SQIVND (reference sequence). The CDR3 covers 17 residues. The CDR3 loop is CASRPRDFLTTNEKLFF. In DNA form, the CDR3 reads TGTGCCAGTAGACCAAGGGACTTCCTAACGACTAATGAAAAACTGTTTTTT.

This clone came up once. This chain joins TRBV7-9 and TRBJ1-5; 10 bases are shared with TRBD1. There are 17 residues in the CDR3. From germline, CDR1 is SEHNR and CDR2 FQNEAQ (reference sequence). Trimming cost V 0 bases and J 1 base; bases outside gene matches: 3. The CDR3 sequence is CASSLAMGQGSNQPQHF. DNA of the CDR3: TGTGCCAGCAGCTTAGCGATGGGACAGGGGAGCAATCAGCCCCAGCATTTT.

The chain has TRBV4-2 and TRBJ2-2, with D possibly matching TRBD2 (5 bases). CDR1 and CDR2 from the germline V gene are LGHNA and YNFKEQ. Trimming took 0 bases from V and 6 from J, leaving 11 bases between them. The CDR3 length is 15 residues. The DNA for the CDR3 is TGTGCCAGCAGCCAAGATGGGCTAGCCGCCGGGGAGCTGTTTTTT. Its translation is CASSQDGLAAGELFF.

The CDR3 DNA follows: TGTGCCAGCAGCAAGCGGGACAGGGGAAACTATGGCTACACCTTC. Its translation: CASSKRDRGNYGYTF. J is TRBJ1-2 and V is TRBV6-2 or TRBV6-3; 10 nucleotides line up with TRBD1. V gave up 6 bases and J gave up 2 bases; unmatched junction bases: 6. This CDR3 is 15 amino acids long. Germline V gene data show CDR1 as MNHEY and CDR2 as SVGEGT.

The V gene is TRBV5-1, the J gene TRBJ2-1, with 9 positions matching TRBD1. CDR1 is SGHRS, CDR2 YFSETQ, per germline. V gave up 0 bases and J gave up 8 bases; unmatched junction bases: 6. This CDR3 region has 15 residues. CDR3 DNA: TGCGCCAGCAGCTTGGTACAGGGGGCAAGCGATGAGCAGTTCTTC. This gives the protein CASSLVQGASDEQFF.

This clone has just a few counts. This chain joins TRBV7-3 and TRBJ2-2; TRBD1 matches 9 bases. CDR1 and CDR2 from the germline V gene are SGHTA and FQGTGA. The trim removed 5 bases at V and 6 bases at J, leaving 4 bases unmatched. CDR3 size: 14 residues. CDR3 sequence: CASSRGQGPGELFF. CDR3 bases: TGTGCCAGCAGCAGGGGACAGGGACCCGGGGAGCTGTTTTTT.

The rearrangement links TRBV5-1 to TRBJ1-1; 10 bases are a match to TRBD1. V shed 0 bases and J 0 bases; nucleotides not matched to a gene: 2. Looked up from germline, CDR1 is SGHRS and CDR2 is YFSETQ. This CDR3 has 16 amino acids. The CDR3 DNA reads TGCGCCAGCAGCTTGGGGACAGGGGGTCTGAACACTGAAGCTTTCTTT. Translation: CASSLGTGGLNTEAFF. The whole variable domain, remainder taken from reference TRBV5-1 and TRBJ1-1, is KAGVTQTPRYLIKTRGQQVTLSCSPISGHRSVSWYQQTPGQGLQFLFEYFSETQRNKGNFPGRFSGRQFSNSRSEMNVSTLELGDSALYLCASSLGTGGLNTEAFFGQGTRLTVV.

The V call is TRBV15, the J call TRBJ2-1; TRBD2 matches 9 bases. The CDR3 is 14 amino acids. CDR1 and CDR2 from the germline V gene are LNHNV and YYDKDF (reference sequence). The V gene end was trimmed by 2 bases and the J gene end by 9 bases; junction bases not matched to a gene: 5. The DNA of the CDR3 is TGTGCCACCAGCAGACCGGGACTAGCAGGTGAGCAGTTCTTC. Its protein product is CATSRPGLAGEQFF.

CDR3 amino acids: CSVGGPRGNTGELFF. The CDR3 nucleotides read TGCAGCGTGGGGGGACCTCGGGGGAACACCGGGGAGCTGTTTTTT. This chain joins TRBV29-1 and TRBJ2-2; a weak D match, TRBD2 (6 bases). The CDR3 is 15 residues long. V gave up 6 bases and J gave up 1 base, with 15 bases separating them. CDR1 and CDR2 (germline): SQVTM, ANQGSEA.

CDR3 in DNA: TGTGCCAGCAGCGTAGGGACTTTCAGTTACTCAGATACGCAGTATTTT. Its protein is CASSVGTFSYSDTQYF. J is TRBJ2-3 and V is TRBV9; perhaps TRBD2 as D (5 bases). V gave up 0 bases and J gave up 4 bases, with 15 bases separating them. The CDR3 is made up of 16 amino acids. Germline V gives CDR1 SGDLS, CDR2 YYNGEE.

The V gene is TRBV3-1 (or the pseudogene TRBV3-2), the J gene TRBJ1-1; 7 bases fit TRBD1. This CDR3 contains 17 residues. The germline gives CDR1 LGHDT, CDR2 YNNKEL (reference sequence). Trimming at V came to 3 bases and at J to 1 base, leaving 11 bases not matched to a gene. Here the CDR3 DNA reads TGTGCCAGCAGCCAGTCTCTTCCGGGACAGAAGAACACTGAAGCTTTCTTT. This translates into CASSQSLPGQKNTEAFF.

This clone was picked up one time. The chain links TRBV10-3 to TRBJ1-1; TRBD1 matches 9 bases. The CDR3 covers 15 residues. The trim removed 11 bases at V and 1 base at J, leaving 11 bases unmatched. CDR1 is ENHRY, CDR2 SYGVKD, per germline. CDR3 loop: CAFFAGTGTNTEAFF. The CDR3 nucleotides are TGTGCCTTCTTTGCCGGGACAGGGACGAACACTGAAGCTTTCTTT.

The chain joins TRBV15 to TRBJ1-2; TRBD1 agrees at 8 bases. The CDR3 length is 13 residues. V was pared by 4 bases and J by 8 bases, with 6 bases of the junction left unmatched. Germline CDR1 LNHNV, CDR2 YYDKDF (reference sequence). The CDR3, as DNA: TGTGCCACCAGCATCAGGACAGGGTCGGGCTACACCTTC. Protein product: CATSIRTGSGYTF.

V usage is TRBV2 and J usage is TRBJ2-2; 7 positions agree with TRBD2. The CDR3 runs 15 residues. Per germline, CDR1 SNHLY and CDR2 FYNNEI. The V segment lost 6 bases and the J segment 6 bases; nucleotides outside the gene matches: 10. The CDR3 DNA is TGTGCCAGCAGAATCGGGGGAGCGGGATCCGGGGAGCTGTTTTTT. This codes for CASRIGGAGSGELFF.

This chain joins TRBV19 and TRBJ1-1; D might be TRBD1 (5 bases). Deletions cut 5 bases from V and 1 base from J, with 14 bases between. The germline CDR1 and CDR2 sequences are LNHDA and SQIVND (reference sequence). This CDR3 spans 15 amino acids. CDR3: CASSLAEGRNTEAFF. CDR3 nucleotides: TGTGCCAGTAGTCTTGCGGAGGGGCGGAACACTGAAGCTTTCTTT.

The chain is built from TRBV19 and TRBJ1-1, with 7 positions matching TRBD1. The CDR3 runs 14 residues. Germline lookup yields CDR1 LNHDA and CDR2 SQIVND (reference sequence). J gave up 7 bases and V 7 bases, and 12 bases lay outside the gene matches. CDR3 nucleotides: TGTGCCAGTAAAAAGGACAGGCAGGGCGTTGAAGCTTTCTTT. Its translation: CASKKDRQGVEAFF.

In DNA form, the CDR3 reads TGTGCCAGCGGGGACAGGGGGAGCCAAGAGACCCAGTACTTC. Its translation is CASGDRGSQETQYF. This chain joins TRBV3-1 (or the pseudogene TRBV3-2) and TRBJ2-5; 11 bases are shared with TRBD1. Looked up from germline, CDR1 is LGHDT and CDR2 is YNNKEL (reference sequence). The V and J ends lost 8 bases and 1 base, in that order; junction bases with no gene match: 3. The CDR3 loop spans 14 amino acids.

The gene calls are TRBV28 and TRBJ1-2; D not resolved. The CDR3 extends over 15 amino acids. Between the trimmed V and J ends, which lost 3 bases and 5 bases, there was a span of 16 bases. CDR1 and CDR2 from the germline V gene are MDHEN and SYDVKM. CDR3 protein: CASSFNRYTGYGYTF. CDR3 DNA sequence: TGTGCCAGCAGTTTTAATCGTTACACGGGATATGGCTACACCTTC.

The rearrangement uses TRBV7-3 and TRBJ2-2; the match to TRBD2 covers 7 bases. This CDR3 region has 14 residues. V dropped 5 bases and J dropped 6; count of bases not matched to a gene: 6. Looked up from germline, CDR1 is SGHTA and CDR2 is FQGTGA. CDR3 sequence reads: CASSRSGASGELFF. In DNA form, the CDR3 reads TGTGCCAGCAGCCGGAGCGGGGCATCCGGGGAGCTGTTTTTT. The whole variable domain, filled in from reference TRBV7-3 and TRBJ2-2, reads GAGVSQTPSNKVTEKGKYVELRCDPISGHTALYWYRQSLGQGPEFLIYFQGTGAADDSGLPNDRFFAVRPEGSVSTLKIQRTERGDSAVYLCASSRSGASGELFFGEGSRLTVL.

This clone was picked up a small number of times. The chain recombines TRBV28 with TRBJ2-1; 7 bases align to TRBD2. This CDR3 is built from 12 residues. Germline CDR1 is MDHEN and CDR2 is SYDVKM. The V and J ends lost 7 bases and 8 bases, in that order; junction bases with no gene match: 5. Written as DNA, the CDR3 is TGTGCCAGCATGAGGGAGGGCGATGAGCAGTTCTTC. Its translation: CASMREGDEQFF.

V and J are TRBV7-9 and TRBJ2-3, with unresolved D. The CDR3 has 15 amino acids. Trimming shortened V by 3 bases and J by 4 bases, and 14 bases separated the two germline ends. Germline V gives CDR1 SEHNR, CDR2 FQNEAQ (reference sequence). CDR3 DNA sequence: TGTGCCAGCAGCTTGGGTCTTTTAGGAGCAGATACGCAGTATTTT. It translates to CASSLGLLGADTQYF. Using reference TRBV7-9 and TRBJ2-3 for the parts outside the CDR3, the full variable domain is DTGVSQNPRHKITKRGQNVTFRCDPISEHNRLYWYRQTLGQGPEFLTYFQNEAQLEKSRLLSDRFSAERPKGSFSTLEIQRTEQGDSAMYLCASSLGLLGADTQYFGPGTRLTVL.

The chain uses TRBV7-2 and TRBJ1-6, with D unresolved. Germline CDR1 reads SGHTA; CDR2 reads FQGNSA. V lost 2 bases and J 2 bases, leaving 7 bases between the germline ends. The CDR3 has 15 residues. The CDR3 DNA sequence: TGTGCCAGCAGCTTAAAAACAGCCTATAATTCACCCCTCCACTTT. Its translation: CASSLKTAYNSPLHF.

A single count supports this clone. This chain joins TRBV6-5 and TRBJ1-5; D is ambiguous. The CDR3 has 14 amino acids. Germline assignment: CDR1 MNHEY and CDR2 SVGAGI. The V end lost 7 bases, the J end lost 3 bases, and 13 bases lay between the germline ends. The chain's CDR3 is CASNPGEPNQPQHF. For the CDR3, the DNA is TGTGCCAGCAACCCGGGAGAACCCAATCAGCCCCAGCATTTT.

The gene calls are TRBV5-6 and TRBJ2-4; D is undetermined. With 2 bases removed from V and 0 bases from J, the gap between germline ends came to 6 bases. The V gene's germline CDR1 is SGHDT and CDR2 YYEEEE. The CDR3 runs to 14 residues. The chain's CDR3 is CASSFLVAKNIQYF. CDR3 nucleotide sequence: TGTGCCAGCAGCTTCTTAGTAGCCAAAAACATTCAGTACTTC.

For the CDR3, the DNA is TGTGCCAGTAGATCGGGCGGGGAAGAGACCCAGTACTTC. Translation gives CASRSGGEETQYF. The V and J genes are TRBV19 and TRBJ2-5, with a possible D match to TRBD2 (6 bases). This CDR3 has 13 amino acids. V shed 6 bases and J shed 3 bases, with 11 bases lying between them. The germline CDR1 and CDR2 sequences are LNHDA and SQIVND (reference sequence).

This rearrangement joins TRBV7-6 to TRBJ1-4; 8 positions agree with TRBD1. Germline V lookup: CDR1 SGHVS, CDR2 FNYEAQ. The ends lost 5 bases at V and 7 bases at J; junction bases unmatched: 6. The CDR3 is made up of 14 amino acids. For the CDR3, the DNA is TGTGCCAGCAGCCACAGGGGGGCCGGTGAAAAACTGTTTTTT. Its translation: CASSHRGAGEKLFF.

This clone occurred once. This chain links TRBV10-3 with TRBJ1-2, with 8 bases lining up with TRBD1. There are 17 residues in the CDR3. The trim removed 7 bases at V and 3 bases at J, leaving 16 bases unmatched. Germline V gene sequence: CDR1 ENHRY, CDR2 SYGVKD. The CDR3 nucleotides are TGTGCCATCACGAGCGGCAGGGGGCGAGAGGGAGACTATGGCTACACCTTC. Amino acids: CAITSGRGREGDYGYTF.